This T cell receptor (beta chain) comes out of a study of a mutant IDH1 vaccine in newly diagnosed glioma. Sequencing used immunoSEQ multiplex PCR; TCRdb keeps in-frame clones, though not all of them. The repertoire consists of tens of thousands of clones, with approximately 80% occurring once and the leading ten covering more than 7.5%. The sample's time point: week 11, during vaccination. Topical imiquimod accompanied each vaccine dose, which consisted of 300 ug of mutant IDH1 20-mer peptide. As for this clone: Its antigen is unknown.

Germline values: CDR1 MNHEY, CDR2 SVGAGI. This CDR3 is built from 15 residues. V lost 2 bases and J 0 bases, leaving 5 bases between the germline ends. Material: PBMCs, obtained from a glioma patient whose treatment included an IDH1 peptide vaccine. The sequence was obtained from a young woman with glioma. The chain is built from TRBV6-5 and TRBJ2-6; D gene uncertain. The CDR3 coding sequence is TGTGCCAGCAGTTACGTCAACTCTGGGGCCAACGTCCTGACTTTC. Translated, it gives CASSYVNSGANVLTF.